What follows describes a single T cell receptor (beta chain). Profiling relied on immunoSEQ multiplex PCR, and the TCRdb table lists in-frame clones only, not all of them. The data contain fewer than 90,000 clones, roughly four fifths of them singletons. The CDR3 covers 13 residues. The V gene lost 7 bases and the J gene lost 7 bases, with 14 bases spanning the gap. These data come from a study of blood T cell repertoires in COVID-19. The chain recombines TRBV12-3 or TRBV12-4 with TRBJ1-5; TRBD1 is a possible D gene (6 bases). Sequencing was carried out using peripheral blood. This clonotype originated in a man aged 60-69 years with COVID-19, enrolled during active disease. CDR3 in DNA: TGTGCCAGCACCGATAACAGGGAACAGCCCCAGCATTTT. Translation: CASTDNREQPQHF.